The 6 T cell receptor beta chains given below trace back to one sample, sequenced in a study of shared clonotypes between healthy human individuals. Repertoires were generated with immunoSEQ multiplex PCR, while TCRdb's copy carries only in-frame clones and drops some. The sample holds under 150,000 clones; 55% to 80% are singletons and the top ten take around 24%. The sequencing input was memory CD8+ T cells sorted from blood. The subset here: CD45RO+ cells pooled with CCR7-negative TemRA cells. The receptors were sampled from a woman aged 25 to 45 in good health.

The rearrangement links TRBV6-6 to TRBJ1-1, with D unresolved. The CDR3 consists of 14 residues. The germline V gene encodes CDR1 MNHNY and CDR2 SVGAGI (reference sequence). The V gene lost 6 bases and the J gene lost 4 bases, with 15 bases spanning the gap. The CDR3 reads CASSLEVCCTEAFF. For the CDR3, the DNA is TGTGCCAGCAGCTTGGAGGTTTGTTGCACTGAAGCTTTCTTT.

The chain combines TRBV6-6 with TRBJ2-1; 14 positions match TRBD2. V lost 5 bases to trimming and J lost 8 bases; unmatched junction nucleotides: 5. This CDR3 is built from 15 residues. In germline, CDR1 is MNHNY, CDR2 SVGAGI (reference sequence). This CDR3 is CASSRLAGGRDEQFF. CDR3 nucleotides: TGTGCCAGCAGTCGACTAGCGGGAGGGAGGGATGAGCAGTTCTTC.

This chain connects TRBV7-6 to TRBJ1-4, with D perhaps TRBD1 (5 bases). Germline V lookup: CDR1 SGHVS, CDR2 FNYEAQ. Trimming stripped 4 bases from V and 8 bases from J, with 14 bases between. This CDR3 is built from 14 residues. The CDR3 nucleotides read TGTGCCAGCAGCTCGGGGGTAGGCGCCGAAAAACTGTTTTTT. Translated, it gives CASSSGVGAEKLFF. The entire variable domain, with the rest obtained from reference TRBV7-6 and TRBJ1-4, is as follows: GAGVSQSPRYKVTKRGQDVALRCDPISGHVSLYWYRQALGQGPEFLTYFNYEAQQDKSGLPNDRFSAERPEGSISTLTIQRTEQRDSAMYRCASSSGVGAEKLFFGSGTQLSVL.

The table lists this clone with a few counts. The rearrangement joins TRBV5-3 to TRBJ1-1; D remains unclear. TRBV5-3 is identified as an open reading frame with a role that is uncertain. The V and J ends lost 8 bases and 0 bases respectively, with 14 bases between them. This CDR3 comprises 14 residues. In DNA form, the CDR3 reads TGTGCCAGCAGCCTGTCGTCAATGAACACTGAAGCTTTCTTT. Encoded protein: CASSLSSMNTEAFF.

This chain connects TRBV27 to TRBJ2-7; TRBD1 matches at 8 bases. The CDR3 sequence is 18 residues long. V was clipped by 4 bases and J by 6 bases; unmatched bases: 20. Germline CDR1 reads MNHEY; CDR2 reads SMNVEV (reference sequence). The CDR3: CASSSHYRDRGFAGEQYF. The CDR3 DNA follows: TGTGCCAGCAGTTCTCATTATCGTGACAGGGGATTCGCGGGCGAGCAGTACTTC.

The chain uses TRBV23-1 and TRBJ1-3; maybe TRBD1 (6 bases). TRBV23-1 is filed as an ORF, its function uncertain. CDR3 length: 15 amino acids. Trimming pared 6 bases from V and 0 bases from J, leaving 12 bases between. CDR3 protein: CASSPGESSGNTIYF. The CDR3 DNA is TGCGCCAGCAGCCCAGGGGAGTCCTCTGGAAACACCATATATTTT.